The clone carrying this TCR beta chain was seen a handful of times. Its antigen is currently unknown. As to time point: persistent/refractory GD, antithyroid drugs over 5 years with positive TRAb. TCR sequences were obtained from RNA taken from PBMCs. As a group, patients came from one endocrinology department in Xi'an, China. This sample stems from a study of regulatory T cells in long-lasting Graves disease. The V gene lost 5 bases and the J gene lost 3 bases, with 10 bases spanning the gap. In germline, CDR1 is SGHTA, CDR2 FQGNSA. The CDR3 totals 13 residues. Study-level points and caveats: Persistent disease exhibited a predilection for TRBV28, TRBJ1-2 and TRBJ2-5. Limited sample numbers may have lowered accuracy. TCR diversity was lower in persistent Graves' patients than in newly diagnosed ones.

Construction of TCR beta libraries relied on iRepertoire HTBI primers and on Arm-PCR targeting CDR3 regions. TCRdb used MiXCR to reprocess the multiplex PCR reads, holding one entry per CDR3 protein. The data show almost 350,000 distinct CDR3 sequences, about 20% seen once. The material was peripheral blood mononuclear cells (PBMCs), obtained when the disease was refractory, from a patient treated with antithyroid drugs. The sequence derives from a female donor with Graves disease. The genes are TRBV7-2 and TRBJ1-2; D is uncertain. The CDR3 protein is CASSKGRDYGYTF. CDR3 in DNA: TGTGCCAGCAGCAAAGGACGGGACTATGGCTACACCTTC.